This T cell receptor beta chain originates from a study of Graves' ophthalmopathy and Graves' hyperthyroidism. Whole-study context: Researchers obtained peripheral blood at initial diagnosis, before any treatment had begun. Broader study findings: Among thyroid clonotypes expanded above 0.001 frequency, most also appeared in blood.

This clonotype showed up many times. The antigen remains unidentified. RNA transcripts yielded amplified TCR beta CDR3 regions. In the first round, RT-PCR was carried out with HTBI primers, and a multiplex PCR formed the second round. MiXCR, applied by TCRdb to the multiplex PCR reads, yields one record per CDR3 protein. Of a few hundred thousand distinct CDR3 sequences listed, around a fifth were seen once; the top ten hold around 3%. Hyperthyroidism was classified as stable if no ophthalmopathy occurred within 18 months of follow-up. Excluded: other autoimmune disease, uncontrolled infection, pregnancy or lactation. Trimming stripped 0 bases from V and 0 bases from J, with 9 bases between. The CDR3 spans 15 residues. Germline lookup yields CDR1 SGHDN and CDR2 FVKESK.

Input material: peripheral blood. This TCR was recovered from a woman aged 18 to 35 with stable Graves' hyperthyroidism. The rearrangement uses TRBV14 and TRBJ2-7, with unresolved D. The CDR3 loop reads CASSQDWTSSYEQYF. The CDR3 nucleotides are TGTGCCAGCAGCCAAGATTGGACGAGCTCCTACGAGCAGTACTTC.